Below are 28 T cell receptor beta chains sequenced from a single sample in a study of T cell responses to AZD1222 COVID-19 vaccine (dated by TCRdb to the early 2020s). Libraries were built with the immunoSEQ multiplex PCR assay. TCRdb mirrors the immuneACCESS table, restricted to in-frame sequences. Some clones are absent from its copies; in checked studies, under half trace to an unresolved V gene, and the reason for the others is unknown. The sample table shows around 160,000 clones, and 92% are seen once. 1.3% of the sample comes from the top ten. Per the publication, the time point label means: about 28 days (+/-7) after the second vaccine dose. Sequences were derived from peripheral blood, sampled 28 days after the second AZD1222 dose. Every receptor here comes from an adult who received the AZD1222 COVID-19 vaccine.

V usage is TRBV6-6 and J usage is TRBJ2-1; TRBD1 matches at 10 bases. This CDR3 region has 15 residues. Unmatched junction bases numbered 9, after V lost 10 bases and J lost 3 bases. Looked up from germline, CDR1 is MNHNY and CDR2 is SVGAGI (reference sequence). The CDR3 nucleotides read TGTGCCACCGAGGGCCGGGACAGGGGCTACAATGAGCAGTTCTTC. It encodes CATEGRDRGYNEQFF.

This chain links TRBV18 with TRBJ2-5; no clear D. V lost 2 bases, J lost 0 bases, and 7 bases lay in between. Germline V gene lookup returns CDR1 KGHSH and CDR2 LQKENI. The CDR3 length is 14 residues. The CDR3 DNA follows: TGTGCCAGCTCACCAGCCAACTACCAAGAGACCCAGTACTTC. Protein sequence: CASSPANYQETQYF. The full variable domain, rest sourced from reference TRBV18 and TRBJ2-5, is NAGVMQNPRHLVRRRGQEARLRCSPMKGHSHVYWYRQLPEEGLKFMVYLQKENIIDESGMPKERFSAEFPKEGPSILRIQQVVRGDSAAYFCASSPANYQETQYFGPGTRLLVL.

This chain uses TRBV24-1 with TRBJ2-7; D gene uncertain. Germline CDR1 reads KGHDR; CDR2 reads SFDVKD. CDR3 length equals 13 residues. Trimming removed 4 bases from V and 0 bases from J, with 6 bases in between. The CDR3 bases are TGTGCCACCAGTGAGGCCGGCTCCTACGAGCAGTACTTC. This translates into CATSEAGSYEQYF.

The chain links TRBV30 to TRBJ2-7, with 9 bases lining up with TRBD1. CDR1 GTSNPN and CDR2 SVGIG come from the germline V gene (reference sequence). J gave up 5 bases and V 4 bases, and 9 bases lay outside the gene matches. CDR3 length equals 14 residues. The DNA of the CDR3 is TGTGCCTGGACCCCGGGACAGGGCCCGCACGAGCAGTACTTC. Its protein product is CAWTPGQGPHEQYF.

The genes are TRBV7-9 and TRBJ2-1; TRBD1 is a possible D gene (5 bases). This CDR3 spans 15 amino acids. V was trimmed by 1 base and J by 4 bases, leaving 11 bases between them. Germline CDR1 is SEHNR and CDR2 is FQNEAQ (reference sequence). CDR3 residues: CASSLVGAVYNEQFF. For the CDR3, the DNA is TGTGCCAGCAGCTTAGTAGGGGCTGTATACAATGAGCAGTTCTTC.

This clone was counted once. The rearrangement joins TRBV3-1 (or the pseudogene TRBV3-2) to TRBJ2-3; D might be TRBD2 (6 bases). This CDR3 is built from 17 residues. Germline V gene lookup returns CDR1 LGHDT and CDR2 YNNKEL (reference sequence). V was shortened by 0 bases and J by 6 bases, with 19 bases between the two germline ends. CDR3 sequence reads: CASSQDPSPGAVDTQYF. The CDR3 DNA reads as TGTGCCAGCAGCCAAGACCCTAGTCCGGGAGCGGTTGATACGCAGTATTTT.

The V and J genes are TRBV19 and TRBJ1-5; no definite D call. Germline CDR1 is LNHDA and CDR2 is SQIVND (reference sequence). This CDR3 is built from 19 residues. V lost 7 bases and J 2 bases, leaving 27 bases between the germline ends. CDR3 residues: CASTPSIEGGEIGNQPQHF. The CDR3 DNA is TGTGCCAGTACCCCTAGTATCGAGGGCGGGGAAATAGGCAATCAGCCCCAGCATTTT.

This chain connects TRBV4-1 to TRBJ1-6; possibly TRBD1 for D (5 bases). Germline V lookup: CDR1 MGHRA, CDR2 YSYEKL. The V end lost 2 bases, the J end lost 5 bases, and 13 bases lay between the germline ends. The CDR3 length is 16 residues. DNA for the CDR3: TGCGCCAGCAGCCAAAGCCCGGGACCCGATAATTCACCCCTCCACTTT. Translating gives CASSQSPGPDNSPLHF.

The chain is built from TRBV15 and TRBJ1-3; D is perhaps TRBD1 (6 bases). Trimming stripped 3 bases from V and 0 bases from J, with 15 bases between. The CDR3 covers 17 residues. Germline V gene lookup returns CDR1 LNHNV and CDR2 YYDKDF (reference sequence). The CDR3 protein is CATSSVRDIHSGNTIYF. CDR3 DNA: TGTGCCACCAGCAGTGTCCGGGACATCCACTCTGGAAACACCATATATTTT. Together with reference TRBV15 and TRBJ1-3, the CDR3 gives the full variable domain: DAMVIQNPRYQVTQFGKPVTLSCSQTLNHNVMYWYQQKSSQAPKLLFHYYDKDFNNEADTPDNFQSRRPNTSFCFLDIRSPGLGDTAMYLCATSSVRDIHSGNTIYFGEGSWLTVV.

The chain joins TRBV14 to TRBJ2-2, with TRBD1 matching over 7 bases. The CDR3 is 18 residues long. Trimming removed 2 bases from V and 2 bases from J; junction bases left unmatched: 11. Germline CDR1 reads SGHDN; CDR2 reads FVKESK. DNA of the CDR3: TGTGCCAGCAGCCAACAAACCGAAGACAGGGCCAACACCGGGGAGCTGTTTTTT. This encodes CASSQQTEDRANTGELFF.

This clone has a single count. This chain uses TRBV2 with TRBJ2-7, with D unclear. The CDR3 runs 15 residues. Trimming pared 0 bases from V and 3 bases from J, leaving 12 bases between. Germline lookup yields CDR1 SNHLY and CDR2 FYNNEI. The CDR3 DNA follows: TGTGCCAGCAGTGAAGCTGGCTTAAGATACTACGAGCAGTACTTC. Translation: CASSEAGLRYYEQYF.

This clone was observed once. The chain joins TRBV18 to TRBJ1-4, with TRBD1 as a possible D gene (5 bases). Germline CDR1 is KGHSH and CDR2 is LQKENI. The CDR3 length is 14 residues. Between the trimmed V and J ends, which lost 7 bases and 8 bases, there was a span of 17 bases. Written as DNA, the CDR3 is TGTGCCAGCTTGGGGCAGCTCGATGGCGAAAAACTGTTTTTT. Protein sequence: CASLGQLDGEKLFF. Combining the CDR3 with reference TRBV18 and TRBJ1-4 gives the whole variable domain NAGVMQNPRHLVRRRGQEARLRCSPMKGHSHVYWYRQLPEEGLKFMVYLQKENIIDESGMPKERFSAEFPKEGPSILRIQQVVRGDSAAYFCASLGQLDGEKLFFGSGTQLSVL.

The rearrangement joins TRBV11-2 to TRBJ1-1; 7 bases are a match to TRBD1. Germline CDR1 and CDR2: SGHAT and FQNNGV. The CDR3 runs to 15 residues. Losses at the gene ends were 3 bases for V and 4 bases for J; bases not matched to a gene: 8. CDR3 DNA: TGTGCCAGCAGCTTTGGGACAGTTAAAGCCACTGAAGCTTTCTTT. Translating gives CASSFGTVKATEAFF.

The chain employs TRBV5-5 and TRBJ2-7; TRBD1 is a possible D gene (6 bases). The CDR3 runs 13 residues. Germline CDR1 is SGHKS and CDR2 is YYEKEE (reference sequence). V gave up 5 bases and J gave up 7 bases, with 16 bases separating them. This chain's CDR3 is CASSSTGSGEQYF. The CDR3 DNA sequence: TGTGCCAGCAGTTCCACAGGGTCCGGTGAGCAGTACTTC.

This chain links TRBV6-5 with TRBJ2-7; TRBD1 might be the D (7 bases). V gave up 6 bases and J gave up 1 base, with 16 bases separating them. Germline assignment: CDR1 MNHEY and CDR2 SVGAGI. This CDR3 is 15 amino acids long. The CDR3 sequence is CASRIRGDSSYEQYF. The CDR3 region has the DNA TGTGCCAGCAGGATAAGGGGGGACAGTTCCTACGAGCAGTACTTC.

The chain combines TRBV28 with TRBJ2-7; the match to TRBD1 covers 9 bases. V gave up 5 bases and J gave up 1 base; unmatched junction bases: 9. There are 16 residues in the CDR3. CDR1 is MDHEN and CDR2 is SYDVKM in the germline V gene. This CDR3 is CASSISGTGMSYEQYF. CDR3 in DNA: TGTGCCAGCAGTATATCCGGGACAGGGATGTCCTACGAGCAGTACTTC.

For the CDR3, the DNA is TGTGCCAGCAGCCTCCAACGCCCAAACAATGAGCAGTTCTTC. Translation: CASSLQRPNNEQFF. The rearrangement uses TRBV7-2 and TRBJ2-1; D remains ambiguous. The V gene lost 5 bases and the J gene lost 5 bases, with 13 bases spanning the gap. The CDR3 is made up of 14 amino acids. Germline values: CDR1 SGHTA, CDR2 FQGNSA. The full variable domain, rest sourced from reference TRBV7-2 and TRBJ2-1, is GAGVSQSPSNKVTEKGKDVELRCDPISGHTALYWYRQSLGQGLEFLIYFQGNSAPDKSGLPSDRFSAERTGGSVSTLTIQRTQQEDSAVYLCASSLQRPNNEQFFGPGTRLTVL.

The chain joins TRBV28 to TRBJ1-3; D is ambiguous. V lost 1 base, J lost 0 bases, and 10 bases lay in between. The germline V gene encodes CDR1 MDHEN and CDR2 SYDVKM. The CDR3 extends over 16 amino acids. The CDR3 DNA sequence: TGTGCCAGCAGTTTATTAACGCTGAGCTCTGGAAACACCATATATTTT. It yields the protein CASSLLTLSSGNTIYF.

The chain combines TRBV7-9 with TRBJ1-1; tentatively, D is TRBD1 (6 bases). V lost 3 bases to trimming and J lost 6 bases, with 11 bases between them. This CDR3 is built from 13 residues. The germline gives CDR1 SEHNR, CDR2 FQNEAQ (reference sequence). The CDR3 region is CASSFFGGPEAFF. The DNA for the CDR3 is TGTGCCAGCAGCTTCTTCGGGGGCCCTGAAGCTTTCTTT.

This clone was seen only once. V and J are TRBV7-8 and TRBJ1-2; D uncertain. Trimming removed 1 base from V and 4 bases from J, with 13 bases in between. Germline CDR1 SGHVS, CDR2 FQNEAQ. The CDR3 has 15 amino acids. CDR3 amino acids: CASSLVRNDGYGYTF. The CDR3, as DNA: TGTGCCAGCAGCTTAGTCAGGAACGATGGCTATGGCTACACCTTC.

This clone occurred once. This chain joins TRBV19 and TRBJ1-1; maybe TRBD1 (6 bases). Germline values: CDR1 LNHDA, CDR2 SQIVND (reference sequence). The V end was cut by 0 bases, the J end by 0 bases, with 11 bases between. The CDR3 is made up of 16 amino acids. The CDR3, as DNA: TGTGCCAGTAGTATAGATTACGGGGGCCTGAACACTGAAGCTTTCTTT. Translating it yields CASSIDYGGLNTEAFF. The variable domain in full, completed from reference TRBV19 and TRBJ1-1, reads DGGITQSPKYLFRKEGQNVTLSCEQNLNHDAMYWYRQDPGQGLRLIYYSQIVNDFQKGDIAEGYSVSREKKESFPLTVTSAQKNPTAFYLCASSIDYGGLNTEAFFGQGTRLTVV.

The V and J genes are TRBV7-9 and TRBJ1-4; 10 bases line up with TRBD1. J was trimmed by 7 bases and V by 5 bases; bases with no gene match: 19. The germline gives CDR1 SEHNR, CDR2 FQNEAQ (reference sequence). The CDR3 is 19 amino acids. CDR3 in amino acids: CASSPPRVGTGVMSEKLFF. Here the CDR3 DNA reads TGTGCCAGCAGCCCCCCCCGAGTGGGGACAGGGGTTATGAGTGAAAAACTGTTTTTT.

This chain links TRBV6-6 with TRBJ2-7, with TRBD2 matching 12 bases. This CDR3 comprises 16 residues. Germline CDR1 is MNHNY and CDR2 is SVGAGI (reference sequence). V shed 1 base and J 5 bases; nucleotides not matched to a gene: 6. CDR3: CASSYYLAGGRNEQYF. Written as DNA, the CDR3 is TGTGCCAGCAGTTACTACCTAGCGGGGGGGCGGAACGAGCAGTACTTC.

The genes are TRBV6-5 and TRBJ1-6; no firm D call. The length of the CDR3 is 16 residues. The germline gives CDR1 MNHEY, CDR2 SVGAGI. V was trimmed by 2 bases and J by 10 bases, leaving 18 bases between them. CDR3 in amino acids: CASSYTAAGRGSPLHF. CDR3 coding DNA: TGTGCCAGCAGTTACACGGCCGCTGGAAGAGGATCACCCCTCCACTTT.

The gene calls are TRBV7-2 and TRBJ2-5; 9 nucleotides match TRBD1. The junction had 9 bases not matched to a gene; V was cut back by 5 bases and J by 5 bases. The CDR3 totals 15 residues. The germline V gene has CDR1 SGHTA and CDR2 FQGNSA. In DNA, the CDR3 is TGTGCCAGCAGCGCACCACACAGGGGGCGGGAGACCCAGTACTTC. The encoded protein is CASSAPHRGRETQYF.

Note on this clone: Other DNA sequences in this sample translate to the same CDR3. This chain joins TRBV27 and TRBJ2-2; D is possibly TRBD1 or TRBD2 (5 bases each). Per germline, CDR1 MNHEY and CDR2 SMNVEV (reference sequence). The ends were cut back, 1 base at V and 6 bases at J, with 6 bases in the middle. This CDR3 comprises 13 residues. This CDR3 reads CASSLLGAGELFF. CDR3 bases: TGTGCCAGCAGTTTATTGGGGGCCGGGGAGCTGTTTTTT.

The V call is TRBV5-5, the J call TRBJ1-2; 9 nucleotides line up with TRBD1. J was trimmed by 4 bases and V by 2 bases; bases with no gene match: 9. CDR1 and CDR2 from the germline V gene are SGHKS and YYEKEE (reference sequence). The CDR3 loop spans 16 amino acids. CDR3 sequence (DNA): TGTGCCAGCAGCTTATCGGGGACAGGGTTCCGCTATGGCTACACCTTC. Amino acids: CASSLSGTGFRYGYTF.

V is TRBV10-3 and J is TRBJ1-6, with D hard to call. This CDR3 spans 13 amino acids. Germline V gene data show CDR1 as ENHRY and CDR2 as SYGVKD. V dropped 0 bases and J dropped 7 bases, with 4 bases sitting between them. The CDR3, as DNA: TGTGCCATCAGTGAGTCCGAGAATTCACCCCTCCACTTT. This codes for CAISESENSPLHF.